The present T cell receptor (beta chain) was sequenced within a study of OX40 agonist ivuxolimab in advanced cancers. Study-wide context: With a range of 23 to 79, age averaged approximately 64 years, and more than 75% were male. Past anti-PD-1, anti-PD-L1 or anti-CTLA-4 therapy was accepted, and around 40% had received some. Among those treated, three patients had partial responses, one with hepatocellular carcinoma and two with cutaneous melanoma. The study, taken as a whole, reports: Relative to CD4+, CD8+ T cells held more expanded clones on average.

Germline trimming cut 5 bases from V and 2 bases from J; bases unmatched to any gene: 9. The CDR3 has 15 amino acids. In germline, CDR1 is LNHDA, CDR2 SQIVND (reference sequence). About this clone: Its antigen is unknown.

Produced via immunoSEQ multiplex PCR; TCRdb's table is partial and in-frame only. The sample yields fewer than 80,000 clones, about 84% seen once. The chain employs TRBV19 and TRBJ2-7; 7 bases agree with TRBD1. This material consisted of CD4+ or CD8+ T cells sorted from blood, taken in a trial of the OX40 agonist ivuxolimab. The receptor comes from an adult with an advanced solid tumor such as melanoma, head and neck, liver or kidney cancer. CDR3 in DNA: TGTGCCAGTAGTCGAACCCGGGACAGAGCCTACGAGCAGTACTTC. This translates into CASSRTRDRAYEQYF.